This T cell receptor beta chain was identified in a study of T cell repertoires in cytomegalovirus infection. The wider study: A matching HLA type, together with CMV infection, was signaled by public TCR beta signatures. Notes on the study in general: Dominating the ex vivo response were HLA-C-restricted CMV-specific TCR beta clonotypes. Cumulated frequencies of public TCR beta families served to identify carriers of CMV plus the relevant HLA.

V lost 5 bases and J lost 2; bases outside the gene matches: 3. The CDR3 has 14 amino acids. Germline V gives CDR1 LGHDT, CDR2 YNNKEL (reference sequence). This clonotype appeared a few times. The antigen remains unidentified. TCRdb re-derived calls from the reads in MiXCR, one entry per CDR3 protein. The sample yields 310,000 or so distinct CDR3 sequences, around 25% seen once. This TCR derives from a human donor in good health (CMV status not recorded). Some clones in this sample may be carry-over from other donors' samples. Input material: PBMCs. The chain employs TRBV3-1 and TRBJ2-7, with 10 nucleotides matching TRBD1. The CDR3 region has the DNA TGTGCCAGCAGCGACGGGACAGGGGCCTACGAGCAGTACTTC. Its translation: CASSDGTGAYEQYF.